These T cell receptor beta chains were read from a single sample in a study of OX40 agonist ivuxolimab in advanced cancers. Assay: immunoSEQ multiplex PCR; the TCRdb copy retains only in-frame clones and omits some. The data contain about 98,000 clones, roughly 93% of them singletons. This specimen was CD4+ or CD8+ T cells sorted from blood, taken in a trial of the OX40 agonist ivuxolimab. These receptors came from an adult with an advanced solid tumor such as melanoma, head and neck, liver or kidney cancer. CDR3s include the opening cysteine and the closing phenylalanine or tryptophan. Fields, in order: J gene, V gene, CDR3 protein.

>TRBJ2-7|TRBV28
CASSPPRGHRSSYEQYF
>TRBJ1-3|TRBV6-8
CASSYLGRNTIYF
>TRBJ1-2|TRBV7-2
CASTPLTVTGGYTF
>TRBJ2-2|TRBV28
CATGTVNTGELFF
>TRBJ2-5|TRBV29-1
CSDGDLTSPQETQYF
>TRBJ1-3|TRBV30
CAWRETASFGNTIYF
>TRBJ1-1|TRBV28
CASSFRANTEAFF
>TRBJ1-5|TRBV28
CASSLGQGAGQPQHF
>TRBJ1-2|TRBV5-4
CASSTGGTGPIRGYTF
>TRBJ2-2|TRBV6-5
CASTGGTGELFF
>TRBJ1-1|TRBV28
CASSSTGSSTEAFF
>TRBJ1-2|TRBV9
CASSTSTLTGGYTF
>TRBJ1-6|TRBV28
CASQGPRETLHF